These 20 T cell receptor beta chains share one sample of origin, sequenced in a study of regulatory and conventional T cells in RAG deficiency (dated by TCRdb to 2017 to 2019). Before genomic DNA extraction, conventional CD4+ T cells were isolated from blood as CD25-low CD127-high cells. Receptors were amplified or captured by the immunoSEQ multiplex PCR assay. Sourced from immuneACCESS, this table was stored by TCRdb with only in-frame sequences that have V and J called. A share of the clones is absent; for the studies checked, an unresolved V gene accounts for under half, and the remainder has no known explanation. The sample records tens of thousands of clones, about 96% of which are singletons. The ten largest make up 0.3% to 0.45% of the sample. The sample was also reused in another study, on regulatory T cells. The second publication reports: The multiplex PCR used 52 forward TRBV primers and 13 reverse TRBJ primers, with assay-based and computational corrections for amplification bias.

The sample taken for sequencing was CD25- CD4+ T cells sorted from blood. The receptors shown here come from a human donor in good health.

The CDR3 protein is CASSPGQSFTGELFF. CDR3 coding DNA: TGTGCCAGCTCACCGGGACAGAGCTTCACCGGGGAGCTGTTTTTT. The genes are TRBV18 and TRBJ2-2; 7 bases are shared with TRBD1. CDR1 is KGHSH, CDR2 LQKENI, per germline. The length of the CDR3 is 15 residues. Trimming removed 3 bases from V and 4 bases from J; junction bases left unmatched: 5.

V is TRBV6-5 and J is TRBJ1-2, with 9 bases lining up with TRBD1. This CDR3 spans 14 amino acids. V lost 6 bases to trimming and J lost 5 bases; unmatched junction nucleotides: 7. CDR1 and CDR2 from the germline V gene are MNHEY and SVGAGI. This CDR3 is CASRWDRAGYGYTF. As DNA, the CDR3 is TGTGCCAGCAGATGGGACAGGGCGGGATATGGCTACACCTTC.

CDR3 coding DNA: TGCGCCAGCGCAGGGACTCGGAAGGATTCACCCCTCCACTTT. Encoded protein: CASAGTRKDSPLHF. V is TRBV5-1 and J is TRBJ1-6, with D perhaps matching TRBD1 (5 bases). The length of the CDR3 is 14 residues. Per germline, CDR1 SGHRS and CDR2 YFSETQ. Trimming left V 7 bases short and J 8 bases short, with 16 bases between.

This chain links TRBV6-5 with TRBJ1-4; the match to TRBD1 covers 8 bases. The germline CDR1 and CDR2 sequences are MNHEY and SVGAGI. The trim removed 6 bases at V and 7 bases at J, leaving 10 bases unmatched. The CDR3 has 15 residues. CDR3 residues: CASSPRQGAGEKLFF. The CDR3, as DNA: TGTGCCAGCAGCCCCCGCCAGGGGGCAGGTGAAAAACTGTTTTTT.

The chain is built from TRBV5-5 and TRBJ2-7; TRBD2 aligns across 10 bases. Germline V gene data show CDR1 as SGHKS and CDR2 as YYEKEE (reference sequence). CDR3 length: 14 residues. The trim removed 1 base at V and 3 bases at J, leaving 1 base unmatched. The CDR3 coding sequence is TGTGCCAGCAGCTTGAGCGGGAGGGTCTACGAGCAGTACTTC. It translates to CASSLSGRVYEQYF.

The rearrangement uses TRBV20-1 and TRBJ2-3; D call uncertain. V dropped 6 bases and J dropped 5 bases, with 6 bases sitting between them. This CDR3 comprises 10 residues. Germline-derived CDR1 and CDR2 are DFQATT and SNEGSKA (reference sequence). CDR3 in DNA: TGCAGTGCCGCGCGAGATACGCAGTATTTT. Translating it yields CSAARDTQYF.

The V call is TRBV11-2, the J call TRBJ1-6; 10 bases are shared with TRBD1. V lost 8 bases and J lost 7; bases outside the gene matches: 5. CDR3 length equals 14 residues. CDR1 and CDR2 (germline): SGHAT, FQNNGV. CDR3 nucleotide sequence: TGTGCCAGCGGACGGGACAGGGGAAATTCACCCCTCCACTTT. Its translation is CASGRDRGNSPLHF.

CDR3 bases: TGTGCCTGGAATCGAGCGGGGTCTGGAAACACCATATATTTT. It codes for CAWNRAGSGNTIYF. V usage is TRBV30 and J usage is TRBJ1-3, with D unresolved. The ends were cut back, 4 bases at V and 1 base at J, with 11 bases in the middle. The CDR3 is 14 amino acids. CDR1 is GTSNPN, CDR2 SVGIG, per germline (reference sequence).

The J gene is TRBJ2-6, the V gene TRBV19, with D tentatively TRBD1 (5 bases). V dropped 4 bases and J dropped 4 bases, with 14 bases sitting between them. Germline CDR1 LNHDA, CDR2 SQIVND (reference sequence). The CDR3 extends over 16 amino acids. The DNA of the CDR3 is TGTGCCAGTAGTACGGACATTCACAGCGGGGCCAACGTCCTGACTTTC. Its translation is CASSTDIHSGANVLTF. Full variable domain (rest looked up from reference TRBV19 and TRBJ2-6): DGGITQSPKYLFRKEGQNVTLSCEQNLNHDAMYWYRQDPGQGLRLIYYSQIVNDFQKGDIAEGYSVSREKKESFPLTVTSAQKNPTAFYLCASSTDIHSGANVLTFGAGSRLTVL.

V and J are TRBV18 and TRBJ1-5, with D perhaps matching TRBD1 (5 bases). The CDR3 has 14 residues. Trimming pared 3 bases from V and 3 bases from J, leaving 9 bases between. Germline V gene lookup returns CDR1 KGHSH and CDR2 LQKENI. The CDR3 bases are TGTGCCAGCTCACCGGACACTGCCAATCAGCCCCAGCATTTT. This gives the protein CASSPDTANQPQHF. Drawing the rest from reference TRBV18 and TRBJ1-5, the complete variable domain is NAGVMQNPRHLVRRRGQEARLRCSPMKGHSHVYWYRQLPEEGLKFMVYLQKENIIDESGMPKERFSAEFPKEGPSILRIQQVVRGDSAAYFCASSPDTANQPQHFGDGTRLSIL.

This clone was counted a single time. The rearrangement joins TRBV25-1 to TRBJ2-1, with D unclear. The V and J ends lost 7 bases and 0 bases respectively, with 13 bases between them. The germline gives CDR1 MGHDK, CDR2 SYGVNS. The CDR3 length is 15 residues. In DNA, the CDR3 is TGTGCCAGCACCCAGACTGGAAGCTCCTACAATGAGCAGTTCTTC. This encodes CASTQTGSSYNEQFF.

Remarks on this clone: One end of the junction is discordant with germline, which a read error may explain. The rearrangement uses TRBV7-3 and TRBJ1-2; D gene unclear. The CDR3 contains 13 residues. The germline gives CDR1 SGHTA, CDR2 FQGTGA. CDR3 DNA sequence: TGTGCCAGCAGCCATCCTAATACGTCACCGACAAACTTC. It encodes CASSHPNTSPTNF.

The chain couples TRBV5-4 to TRBJ2-2; 8 positions agree with TRBD2. Germline CDR1 and CDR2: SGHNT and YYREEE (reference sequence). V lost 0 bases to trimming and J lost 1 base; unmatched junction nucleotides: 2. The CDR3 contains 16 residues. Here the CDR3 reads CASSLAGGQNTGELFF. The DNA of the CDR3 is TGTGCCAGCAGCTTGGCGGGGGGGCAGAACACCGGGGAGCTGTTTTTT.

The chain uses TRBV18 and TRBJ1-2, with TRBD1 identical over 7 bases. The CDR3 consists of 16 residues. The junction had 10 bases not matched to a gene; V was cut back by 4 bases and J by 2 bases. Germline values: CDR1 KGHSH, CDR2 LQKENI. The DNA for the CDR3 is TGTGCCAGCTCACAAACGGGACAGCCCCTAAACTATGGCTACACCTTC. As protein: CASSQTGQPLNYGYTF.

This clone was seen a few times. This chain connects TRBV11-1 to TRBJ1-3, with 8 bases matching TRBD1. The V and J ends lost 5 bases and 4 bases, in that order; junction bases with no gene match: 7. The CDR3 has 15 amino acids. Germline lookup yields CDR1 SGHAT and CDR2 FQDESV (reference sequence). The chain's CDR3 is CASSPDRASGNTIYF. The DNA of the CDR3 is TGTGCCAGCAGCCCGGACAGGGCGTCCGGAAACACCATATATTTT.

The chain links TRBV2 to TRBJ1-5; D is unresolved. The germline V gene has CDR1 SNHLY and CDR2 FYNNEI. This CDR3 has 15 amino acids. The ends were cut back, 2 bases at V and 3 bases at J, with 11 bases in the middle. The CDR3 protein is CASSEQRQFNQPQHF. CDR3 nucleotide sequence: TGTGCCAGCAGTGAACAGCGGCAGTTCAATCAGCCCCAGCATTTT.

The chain carries TRBV25-1 and TRBJ1-2; unclear D gene. Trimming took 1 base from V and 2 from J, leaving 8 bases between them. Germline CDR1 MGHDK, CDR2 SYGVNS. The CDR3 consists of 14 residues. In nucleotides, the CDR3 is TGTGCCAGCAGTGAATGGGAGGGAAACTATGGCTACACCTTC. It specifies CASSEWEGNYGYTF.

The CDR3 sequence is CASSPTGDYEQYF. The CDR3 nucleotides are TGTGCCAGCTCACCGACAGGGGACTACGAGCAGTACTTC. The chain joins TRBV18 to TRBJ2-7; 8 bases agree with TRBD1. The CDR3 spans 13 residues. Trimming at V came to 3 bases and at J to 3 bases, leaving 1 base not matched to a gene. CDR1 and CDR2 (germline): KGHSH, LQKENI.

The V and J genes are TRBV10-3 and TRBJ2-7, with TRBD2 matching over 8 bases. CDR1 and CDR2 from the germline V gene are ENHRY and SYGVKD. The CDR3 has 15 amino acids. The junction had 16 bases not matched to a gene; V was cut back by 9 bases and J by 6 bases. CDR3 protein: CAITPGGAGEREQYF. CDR3 nucleotides: TGTGCCATTACCCCCGGTGGAGCGGGAGAACGCGAGCAGTACTTC.

The chain uses TRBV5-1 and TRBJ2-2; unclear D gene. This CDR3 region has 15 residues. Per the germline V gene, CDR1 is SGHRS and CDR2 is YFSETQ. Trimming pared 3 bases from V and 2 bases from J, leaving 11 bases between. The CDR3 loop is CASSSDMSNTGELFF. CDR3 nucleotide sequence: TGCGCCAGCAGCTCTGACATGTCCAACACCGGGGAGCTGTTTTTT.